The 8 T cell receptor beta chains listed next were all sequenced from one sample in a study of regulatory T cells in long-lasting Graves disease. Time point meaning: newly diagnosed GD, antithyroid drugs for less than 3 months. PBMC RNA was the source of the TCR library. In building TCR beta libraries, iRepertoire HTBI primers were used together with Arm-PCR of CDR3 regions. TCRdb reprocessed the multiplex PCR reads via MiXCR and lists one record per CDR3 protein. The sample shows about 560,000 distinct CDR3 sequences, 16% of them seen only once. The sample was also reused in another study, on T cells in Graves' hyperthyroidism and ophthalmopathy.

This material consisted of peripheral blood mononuclear cells (PBMCs), taken at new diagnosis, from a patient treated with antithyroid drugs. Receptors were obtained from a man aged 18-30 years with Graves disease.

This clonotype was recorded many times. The rearrangement links TRBV27 to TRBJ2-1; 10 bases are shared with TRBD2. Germline V lookup: CDR1 MNHEY, CDR2 SMNVEV (reference sequence). V gave up 5 bases and J gave up 4 bases; unmatched junction bases: 5. The length of the CDR3 is 15 residues. CDR3 sequence (DNA): TGTGCCAGCAGTCTAGCGGGAGAGATTTACAATGAGCAGTTCTTC. This translates into CASSLAGEIYNEQFF.

In its sample, this clonotype was seen many times. This chain joins TRBV28 and TRBJ2-7, with 7 positions matching TRBD1. Germline values: CDR1 MDHEN, CDR2 SYDVKM. The CDR3 has 12 residues. V lost 6 bases, J lost 5 bases, and 4 bases stayed unmatched. DNA of the CDR3: TGTGCCAGCAGCGACAGGGTTGACGAGCAGTACTTC. Amino acid sequence: CASSDRVDEQYF. Combining the CDR3 with reference TRBV28 and TRBJ2-7 gives the whole variable domain DVKVTQSSRYLVKRTGEKVFLECVQDMDHENMFWYRQDPGLGLRLIYFSYDVKMKEKGDIPEGYSVSREKKERFSLILESASTNQTSMYLCASSDRVDEQYFGPGTRLTVT.

This clonotype was detected many times. The chain couples TRBV20-1 to TRBJ1-4; a possible D gene is TRBD1 (6 bases). Trimming took 3 bases from V and 8 from J, leaving 16 bases between them. The CDR3 length is 14 residues. Germline CDR1 is DFQATT and CDR2 is SNEGSKA (reference sequence). The CDR3 sequence is CSASDGGVREKLFF. The DNA of the CDR3 is TGCAGTGCTAGTGATGGGGGCGTAAGGGAAAAACTGTTTTTT.

The chain recombines TRBV10-3 with TRBJ1-5; 10 bases are shared with TRBD1. Trimming removed 2 bases from V and 6 bases from J; junction bases left unmatched: 7. Germline V lookup: CDR1 ENHRY, CDR2 SYGVKD. The CDR3 has 16 amino acids. In nucleotides, the CDR3 is TGTGCCATCAGTGAGGGGGGACAGGGGACAAGTCAGCCCCAGCATTTT. Its protein is CAISEGGQGTSQPQHF.

This clonotype appeared many times. V and J are TRBV29-1 and TRBJ2-3; D could derive from TRBD1 or TRBD2 (6 bases each). The V end lost 4 bases, the J end lost 2 bases, and 13 bases lay between the germline ends. CDR1 is SQVTM, CDR2 ANQGSEA, per germline. The CDR3 contains 14 residues. The CDR3 protein is CSVGGASSTDTQYF. Written as DNA, the CDR3 is TGCAGCGTTGGGGGGGCCAGCTCCACAGATACGCAGTATTTT.

This clonotype appeared a few times. J is TRBJ2-7 and V is TRBV5-4; no clear D. Germline assignment: CDR1 SGHNT and CDR2 YYREEE (reference sequence). The length of the CDR3 is 14 residues. V dropped 2 bases and J dropped 2 bases, with 11 bases sitting between them. The CDR3 loop is CASSFQGHTYEQYF. The CDR3 DNA reads as TGTGCCAGCAGCTTTCAAGGGCATACCTACGAGCAGTACTTC.

This clonotype was counted between two and nine times. The chain combines TRBV19 with TRBJ2-5, with 7 nucleotides matching TRBD2. This CDR3 spans 13 amino acids. Germline V gene data show CDR1 as LNHDA and CDR2 as SQIVND (reference sequence). Trimming removed 9 bases from V and 4 bases from J; junction bases left unmatched: 8. The DNA for the CDR3 is TGTGCCAGCAGCCGCGGGACTACAGAGACCCAGTACTTC. Translated, it gives CASSRGTTETQYF.

The chain recombines TRBV4-1 with TRBJ2-7; 11 bases fit TRBD1. Per the germline V gene, CDR1 is MGHRA and CDR2 is YSYEKL. Losses at the gene ends were 3 bases for V and 2 bases for J; bases not matched to a gene: 3. The CDR3 runs 15 residues. The CDR3 DNA is TGCGCCAGCAGCCATGGGACAGGGGGAACCTACGAGCAGTACTTC. Translated, it gives CASSHGTGGTYEQYF.